The 20 T cell receptor beta chains presented below share a single source sample, sequenced in a study of blood T cell repertoires in COVID-19. This table comes from immunoSEQ multiplex PCR, and its TCRdb copy is limited to in-frame clones, with some not included. Of 180,000 or so clones listed, 81% are singletons. Sample: peripheral blood. The source of these receptors is a woman aged 40 to 50 with COVID-19, enrolled during active disease.

This clone was picked up many times. CDR3 in DNA: TGTGCCAGCAGCGCGGAGGGACAGGGGGACAATGAGCAGTTCTTC. It specifies CASSAEGQGDNEQFF. V and J are TRBV21-1 and TRBJ2-1; TRBD1 reflects the table's D call only, with no check against the DNA. TRBV21-1 is a pseudogene locus. The CDR3 loop spans 15 amino acids.

V and J are TRBV19 and TRBJ2-1, with 9 bases identical to TRBD2. This CDR3 region has 17 residues. V shed 1 base, J shed 3 bases, and the junction held 7 bases outside the gene matches. Germline assignment: CDR1 LNHDA and CDR2 SQIVND (reference sequence). CDR3 sequence: CASSIGGSGGLYNEQFF. As DNA, the CDR3 is TGTGCCAGTAGTATAGGGGGTAGCGGGGGACTCTACAATGAGCAGTTCTTC.

The rearrangement links TRBV19 to TRBJ2-3, with D tentatively TRBD2 (7 bases). The CDR3 has 16 residues. Deletions cut 6 bases from V and 0 bases from J, with 16 bases between. The germline CDR1 and CDR2 sequences are LNHDA and SQIVND (reference sequence). The CDR3 DNA reads TGTGCCAGTAGGCAGCCGGGGGGCGTTAGCACAGATACGCAGTATTTT. It translates to CASRQPGGVSTDTQYF.

V and J are TRBV6-6 and TRBJ2-2; a possible D gene is TRBD2 (6 bases). Trimming cost V 5 bases and J 3 bases, with 16 bases left between them. The CDR3 consists of 16 residues. CDR1 and CDR2 from the germline V gene are MNHNY and SVGAGI (reference sequence). Here the CDR3 DNA reads TGTGCCAGCAGTCCCCGCCCGACTAGTGACACCGGGGAGCTGTTTTTT. Amino acid sequence: CASSPRPTSDTGELFF.

V usage is TRBV7-9 and J usage is TRBJ2-5; 9 positions agree with TRBD1. V lost 5 bases and J lost 6; bases outside the gene matches: 13. The CDR3 is made up of 16 amino acids. The germline CDR1 and CDR2 sequences are SEHNR and FQNEAQ (reference sequence). Here the CDR3 reads CASSTQQGAGIQTQYF. CDR3 nucleotides: TGTGCCAGCAGCACACAACAGGGGGCGGGAATCCAGACCCAGTACTTC.

In its sample, this clone was seen a few times. The chain recombines TRBV2 with TRBJ1-2, with D possibly being TRBD1 (6 bases). V lost 8 bases and J 4 bases, leaving 14 bases between the germline ends. CDR3 length: 13 residues. Per germline, CDR1 SNHLY and CDR2 FYNNEI. CDR3 DNA: TGTGCCAGCGCGGGGGGCTCTGGCTATGGCTACACCTTC. Amino acid sequence: CASAGGSGYGYTF.

This clone was observed once. V gene TRBV7-8 combines with J gene TRBJ1-2; 10 nucleotides agree with TRBD1. The CDR3 runs 15 residues. CDR1 SGHVS and CDR2 FQNEAQ come from the germline V gene. After removal of 4 bases from V and 7 bases from J, the junction contained 9 bases not matched to a gene. The DNA for the CDR3 is TGTGCCAGCAGCTCCCCCGGGACAGGGGCGTTTGGCTACACCTTC. It yields the protein CASSSPGTGAFGYTF. Full variable domain (remainder filled in from reference TRBV7-8 and TRBJ1-2): GAGVSQSPRYKVAKRGQDVALRCDPISGHVSLFWYQQALGQGPEFLTYFQNEAQLDKSGLPSDRFFAERPEGSVSTLKIQRTQQEDSAVYLCASSSPGTGAFGYTFGSGTRLTVV.

The V and J genes are TRBV5-5 and TRBJ2-7; D is perhaps TRBD1 (5 bases). Germline assignment: CDR1 SGHKS and CDR2 YYEKEE (reference sequence). There are 15 residues in the CDR3. V gave up 0 bases and J gave up 6 bases, with 16 bases separating them. Here the CDR3 DNA reads TGTGCCAGCAGCTTGGTAGCCCAGGGATTTGGCGAGCAGTACTTC. Translating it yields CASSLVAQGFGEQYF.

The CDR3 loop reads CASSRSGGQSYNEQFF. The CDR3 DNA reads TGTGCCAGCAGCAGAAGCGGGGGGCAATCCTACAATGAGCAGTTCTTC. The chain recombines TRBV6-2 or TRBV6-3 with TRBJ2-1; 9 nucleotides agree with TRBD2. J was trimmed by 1 base and V by 6 bases; bases with no gene match: 7. The germline CDR1 and CDR2 sequences are MNHEY and SVGEGT. The CDR3 has 16 residues.

The chain couples TRBV7-2 to TRBJ1-1; 9 bases line up with TRBD1. Germline lookup yields CDR1 SGHTA and CDR2 FQGNSA. V lost 4 bases, J lost 4 bases, and 4 bases stayed unmatched. This CDR3 contains 14 residues. The CDR3 DNA reads as TGTGCCAGCAGCTGGACAGGGGCCTTCACTGAAGCTTTCTTT. Translation: CASSWTGAFTEAFF.

This sequence joins TRBV6-5 and TRBJ1-2; unclear D gene. The CDR3 length is 15 residues. The germline V and J ends were trimmed by 2 bases and 4 bases, with 14 bases remaining between them. CDR1 is MNHEY and CDR2 is SVGAGI in the germline V gene. The CDR3 is CASSYEYGSSYGYTF. The CDR3 DNA sequence: TGTGCCAGCAGTTACGAATACGGTAGTTCCTATGGCTACACCTTC.

J is TRBJ2-2 and V is TRBV6-5; 10 nucleotides line up with TRBD2. The CDR3 is made up of 15 amino acids. V gave up 6 bases and J gave up 4 bases; unmatched junction bases: 5. Germline CDR1 is MNHEY and CDR2 is SVGAGI. CDR3 residues: CASRKTSGLTGELFF. Here the CDR3 DNA reads TGTGCCAGCAGGAAGACTAGCGGGCTCACCGGGGAGCTGTTTTTT.

V is TRBV2 and J is TRBJ1-2; no clear D. Germline values: CDR1 SNHLY, CDR2 FYNNEI. This CDR3 comprises 16 residues. The ends were cut back, 1 base at V and 4 bases at J, with 16 bases in the middle. CDR3 in DNA: TGTGCCAGCAGTGAAGGGCAGTCCCCCCGACTCTATGGCTACACCTTC. It is translated as CASSEGQSPRLYGYTF. The complete variable domain, with remaining parts taken from reference TRBV2 and TRBJ1-2, reads EPEVTQTPSHQVTQMGQEVILRCVPISNHLYFYWYRQILGQKVEFLVSFYNNEISEKSEIFDDQFSVERPDGSNFTLKIRSTKLEDSAMYFCASSEGQSPRLYGYTFGSGTRLTVV.

This chain connects TRBV19 to TRBJ2-2; D perhaps matches TRBD1 (5 bases). There are 13 residues in the CDR3. Trimming took off 4 bases at V and 6 bases at J, with 9 bases between the two ends. Germline V gene data show CDR1 as LNHDA and CDR2 as SQIVND (reference sequence). In DNA, the CDR3 is TGTGCCAGTAGTACAAGGGGTGCCGGGGAGCTGTTTTTT. Translated, it gives CASSTRGAGELFF.

V gene TRBV2 combines with J gene TRBJ2-3, with D perhaps TRBD1 (6 bases). In germline, CDR1 is SNHLY, CDR2 FYNNEI. Trimming took off 4 bases at V and 3 bases at J, with 14 bases between the two ends. CDR3 size: 15 residues. The CDR3 reads CASSGLGGQTDTQYF. The CDR3 bases are TGTGCCAGCAGTGGTTTAGGTGGACAGACAGATACGCAGTATTTT.

The chain employs TRBV6-2 or TRBV6-3 and TRBJ2-7, with 9 bases identical to TRBD1. This CDR3 spans 14 amino acids. Germline assignment: CDR1 MNHEY and CDR2 SVGEGT. V lost 6 bases and J lost 4; bases outside the gene matches: 7. The CDR3 region has the DNA TGTGCCAGCAGCCGAGGGACAGGGCTTTACGAGCAGTACTTC. Protein: CASSRGTGLYEQYF.

The chain joins TRBV4-2 to TRBJ2-1; 10 bases agree with TRBD2. The CDR3 loop spans 19 amino acids. The germline V gene has CDR1 LGHNA and CDR2 YNFKEQ. V was pared by 1 base and J by 4 bases, with 13 bases of the junction left unmatched. CDR3 sequence reads: CASSQVPVAGGLQYNEQFF. DNA of the CDR3: TGTGCCAGCAGCCAAGTTCCGGTAGCGGGGGGATTACAATACAATGAGCAGTTCTTC.

This clone was seen once. A read error may explain this, as a much larger clone is one base away. The chain carries TRBV13 and TRBJ2-7; TRBD2 is a possible D gene (6 bases). Deletions cut 5 bases from V and 6 bases from J, with 11 bases between. Germline CDR1 reads PRHDT; CDR2 reads FYEKMQ (reference sequence). This CDR3 is 12 amino acids long. Here the CDR3 reads CASSQTRTEQYF. The CDR3 bases are TGTGCCAGCAGCCAGACTAGAACCGAGCAGTACTTC.

This clone was detected a few times. A junction boundary mismatches the germline segment, possibly from a read error. This chain joins TRBV7-9 and TRBJ2-7; TRBD1 matches at 8 bases. Germline CDR1 and CDR2: SEHNR and FQNEAQ (reference sequence). The CDR3 is made up of 12 amino acids. The CDR3: CASSGPRGQALF. In nucleotides, the CDR3 is TGTGCCAGCAGTGGACCGCGGGGACAGGCCCTCTTC.

The rearrangement links TRBV5-8 to TRBJ1-5; no firm D call. CDR3 length: 16 residues. CDR1 and CDR2 (germline): SGHTS, YDEGEE. V dropped 6 bases and J dropped 2 bases, with 18 bases sitting between them. The CDR3 sequence: CASTSGQRIGNQPQHF. For the CDR3, the DNA is TGTGCCAGCACCTCCGGTCAAAGAATAGGCAATCAGCCCCAGCATTTT. Combining the CDR3 with reference TRBV5-8 and TRBJ1-5 gives the whole variable domain EAGVTQSPTHLIKTRGQQATLRCSPISGHTSVYWYQQALGLGLQFLLWYDEGEERNRGNFPPRFSGRQFPNYSSELNVNALELEDSALYLCASTSGQRIGNQPQHFGDGTRLSIL.